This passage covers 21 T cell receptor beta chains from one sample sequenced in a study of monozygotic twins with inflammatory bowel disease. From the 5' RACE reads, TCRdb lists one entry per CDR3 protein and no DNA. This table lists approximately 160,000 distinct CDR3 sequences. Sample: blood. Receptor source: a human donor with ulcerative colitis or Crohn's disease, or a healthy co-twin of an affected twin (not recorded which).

CDR3 loop: CASSPVTPIETQYF. The V and J genes are TRBV18 and TRBJ2-5; TCRdb outputs TRBD1, but without DNA this stays unchecked. CDR3 size: 14 residues. Germline V CDR1 and CDR2: KGHSH, LQKENI.

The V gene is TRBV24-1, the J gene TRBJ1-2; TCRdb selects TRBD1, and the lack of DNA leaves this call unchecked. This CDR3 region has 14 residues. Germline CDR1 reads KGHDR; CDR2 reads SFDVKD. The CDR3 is CATSGRTGVYGYTF.

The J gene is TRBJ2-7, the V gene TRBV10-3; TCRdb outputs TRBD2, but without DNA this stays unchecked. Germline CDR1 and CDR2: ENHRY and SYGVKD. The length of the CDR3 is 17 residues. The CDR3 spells CAISSSQAGGPPNEQYF.

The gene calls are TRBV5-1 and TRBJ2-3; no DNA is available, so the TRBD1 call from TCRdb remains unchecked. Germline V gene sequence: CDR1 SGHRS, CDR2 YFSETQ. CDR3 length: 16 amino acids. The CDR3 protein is CASSQGGHPSTDTQYF.

The CDR3 is CASSFTGDSGAYEQYF. V usage is TRBV27 and J usage is TRBJ2-7; TCRdb lists TRBD2, though no DNA is available to test this call. This CDR3 has 16 amino acids. Germline CDR1 is MNHEY and CDR2 is SMNVEV (reference sequence).

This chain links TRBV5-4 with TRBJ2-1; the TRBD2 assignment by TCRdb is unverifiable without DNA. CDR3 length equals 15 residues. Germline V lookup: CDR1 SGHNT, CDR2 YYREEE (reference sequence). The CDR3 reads CASSLVGSASDEQFF.

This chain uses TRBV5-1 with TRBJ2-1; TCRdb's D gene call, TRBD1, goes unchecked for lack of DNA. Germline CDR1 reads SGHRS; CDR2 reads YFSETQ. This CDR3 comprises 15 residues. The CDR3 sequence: CASSLDLAGHNEQFF.

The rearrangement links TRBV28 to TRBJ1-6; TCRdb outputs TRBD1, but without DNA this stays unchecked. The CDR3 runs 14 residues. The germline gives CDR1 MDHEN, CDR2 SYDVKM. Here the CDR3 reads CASIQGLNNSPLHF.

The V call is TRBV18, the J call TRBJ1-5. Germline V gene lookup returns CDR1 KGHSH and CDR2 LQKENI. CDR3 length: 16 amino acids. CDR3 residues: CASSPVIGRENQPQHF.

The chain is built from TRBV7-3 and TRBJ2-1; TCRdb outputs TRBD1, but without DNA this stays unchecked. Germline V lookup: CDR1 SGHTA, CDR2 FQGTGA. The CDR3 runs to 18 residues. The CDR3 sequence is CASSLTLVGTDSYNEQFF.

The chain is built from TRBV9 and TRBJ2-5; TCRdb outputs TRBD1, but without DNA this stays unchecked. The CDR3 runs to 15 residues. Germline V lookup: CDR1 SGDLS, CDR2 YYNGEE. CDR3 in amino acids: CASSVGGRGHGTQYF.

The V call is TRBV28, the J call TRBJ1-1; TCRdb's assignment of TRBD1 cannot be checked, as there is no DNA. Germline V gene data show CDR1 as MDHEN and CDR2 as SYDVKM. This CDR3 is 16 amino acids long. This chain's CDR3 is CASSFLLTGPNTEAFF.

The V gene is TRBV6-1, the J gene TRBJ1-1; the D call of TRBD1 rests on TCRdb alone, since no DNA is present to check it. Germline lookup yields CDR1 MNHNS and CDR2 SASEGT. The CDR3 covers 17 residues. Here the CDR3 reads CASSDPGHTQGSTEAFF.

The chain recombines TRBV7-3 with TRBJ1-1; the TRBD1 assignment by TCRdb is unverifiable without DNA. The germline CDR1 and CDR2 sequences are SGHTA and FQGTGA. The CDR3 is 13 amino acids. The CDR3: CASSLTGGSEAFF.

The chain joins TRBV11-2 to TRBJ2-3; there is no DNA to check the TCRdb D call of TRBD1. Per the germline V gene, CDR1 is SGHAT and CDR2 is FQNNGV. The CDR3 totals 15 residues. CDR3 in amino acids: CASSPGAGYTDTQYF.

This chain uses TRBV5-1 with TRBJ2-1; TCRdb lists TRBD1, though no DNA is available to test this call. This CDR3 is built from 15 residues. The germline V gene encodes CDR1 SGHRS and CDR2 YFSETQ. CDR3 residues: CASSLDRGNITEQFF.

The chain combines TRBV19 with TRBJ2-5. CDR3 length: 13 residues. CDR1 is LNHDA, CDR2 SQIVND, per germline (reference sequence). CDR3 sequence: CATKSDGQETQYF. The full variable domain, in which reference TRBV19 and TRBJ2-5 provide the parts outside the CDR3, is DGGITQSPKYLFRKEGQNVTLSCEQNLNHDAMYWYRQDPGQGLRLIYYSQIVNDFQKGDIAEGYSVSREKKESFPLTVTSAQKNPTAFYLCATKSDGQETQYFGPGTRLLVL.

The chain's CDR3 is CASSLLSGRHNEQFF. The V call is TRBV7-9, the J call TRBJ2-1; TCRdb calls TRBD2, which cannot be checked without DNA. This CDR3 is built from 15 residues. The germline V gene encodes CDR1 SEHNR and CDR2 FQNEAQ (reference sequence). The full variable domain, its missing parts supplied by reference TRBV7-9 and TRBJ2-1, is DTGVSQNPRHKITKRGQNVTFRCDPISEHNRLYWYRQTLGQGPEFLTYFQNEAQLEKSRLLSDRFSAERPKGSFSTLEIQRTEQGDSAMYLCASSLLSGRHNEQFFGPGTRLTVL.

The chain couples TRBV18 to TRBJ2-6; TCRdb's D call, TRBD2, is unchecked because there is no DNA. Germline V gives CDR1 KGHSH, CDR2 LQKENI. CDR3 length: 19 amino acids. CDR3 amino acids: CASSPFVAGSSSGANVLTF.

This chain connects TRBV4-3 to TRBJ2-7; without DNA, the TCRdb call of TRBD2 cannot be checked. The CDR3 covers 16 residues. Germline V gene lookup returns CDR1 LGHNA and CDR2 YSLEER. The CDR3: CASSQDMEGPVDEQYF.

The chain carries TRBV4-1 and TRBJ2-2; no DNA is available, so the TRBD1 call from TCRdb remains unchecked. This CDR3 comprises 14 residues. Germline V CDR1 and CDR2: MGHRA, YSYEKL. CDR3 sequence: CASSGGGNTGELFF.